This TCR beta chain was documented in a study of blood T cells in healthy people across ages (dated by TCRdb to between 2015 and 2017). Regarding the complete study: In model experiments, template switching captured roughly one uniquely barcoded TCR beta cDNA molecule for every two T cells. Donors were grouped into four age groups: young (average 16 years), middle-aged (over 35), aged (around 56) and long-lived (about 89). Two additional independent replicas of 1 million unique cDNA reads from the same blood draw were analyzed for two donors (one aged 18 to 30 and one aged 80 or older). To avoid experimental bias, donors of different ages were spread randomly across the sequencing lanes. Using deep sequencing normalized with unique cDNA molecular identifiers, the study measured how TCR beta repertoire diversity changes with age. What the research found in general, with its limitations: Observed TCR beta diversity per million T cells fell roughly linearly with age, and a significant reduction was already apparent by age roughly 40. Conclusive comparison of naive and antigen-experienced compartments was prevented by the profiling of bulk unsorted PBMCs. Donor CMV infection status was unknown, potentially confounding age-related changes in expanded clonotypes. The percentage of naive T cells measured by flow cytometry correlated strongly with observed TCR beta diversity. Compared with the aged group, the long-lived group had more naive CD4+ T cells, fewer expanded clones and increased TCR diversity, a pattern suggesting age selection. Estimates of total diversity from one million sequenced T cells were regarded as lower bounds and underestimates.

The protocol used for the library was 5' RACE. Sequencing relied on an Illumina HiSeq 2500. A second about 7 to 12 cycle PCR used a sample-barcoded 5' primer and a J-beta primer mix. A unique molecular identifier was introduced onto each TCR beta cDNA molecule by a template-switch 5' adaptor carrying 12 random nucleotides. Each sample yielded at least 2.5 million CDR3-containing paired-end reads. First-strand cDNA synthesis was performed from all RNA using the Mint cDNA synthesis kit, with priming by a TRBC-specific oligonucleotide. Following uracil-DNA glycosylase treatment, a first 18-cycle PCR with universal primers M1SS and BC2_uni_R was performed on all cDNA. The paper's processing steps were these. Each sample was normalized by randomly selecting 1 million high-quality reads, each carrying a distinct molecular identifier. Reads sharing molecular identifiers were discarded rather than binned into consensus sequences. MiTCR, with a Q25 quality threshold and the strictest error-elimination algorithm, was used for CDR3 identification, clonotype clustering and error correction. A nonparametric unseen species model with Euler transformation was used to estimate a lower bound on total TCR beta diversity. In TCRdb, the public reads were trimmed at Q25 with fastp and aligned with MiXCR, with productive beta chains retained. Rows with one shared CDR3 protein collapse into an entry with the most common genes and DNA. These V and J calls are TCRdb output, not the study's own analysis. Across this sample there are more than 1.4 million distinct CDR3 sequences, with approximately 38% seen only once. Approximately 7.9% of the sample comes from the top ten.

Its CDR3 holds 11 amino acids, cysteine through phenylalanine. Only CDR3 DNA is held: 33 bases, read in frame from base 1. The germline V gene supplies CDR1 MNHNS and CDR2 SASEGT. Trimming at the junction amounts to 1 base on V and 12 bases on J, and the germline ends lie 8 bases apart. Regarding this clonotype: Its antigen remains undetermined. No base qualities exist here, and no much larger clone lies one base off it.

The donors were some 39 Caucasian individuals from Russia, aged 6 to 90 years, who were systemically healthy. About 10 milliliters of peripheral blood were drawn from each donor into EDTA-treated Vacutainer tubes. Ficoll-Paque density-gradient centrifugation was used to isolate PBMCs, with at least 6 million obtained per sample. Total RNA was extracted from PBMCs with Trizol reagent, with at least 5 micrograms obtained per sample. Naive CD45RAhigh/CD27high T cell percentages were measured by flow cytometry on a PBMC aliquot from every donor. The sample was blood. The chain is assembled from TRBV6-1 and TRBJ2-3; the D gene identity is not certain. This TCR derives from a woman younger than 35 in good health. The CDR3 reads CASSEVPYQYF. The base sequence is TGTGCCAGCAGTGAAGTCCCCTACCAGTATTTT.